The TCR beta chain described here comes from a study of blood T cell repertoires in COVID-19. The protocol was immunoSEQ multiplex PCR, while the TCRdb copy is restricted to in-frame clones and leaves out a portion. The sample lists roughly 230,000 clones, roughly 84% occurring once. After removal of 4 bases from V and 3 bases from J, the junction contained 4 bases not matched to a gene. Germline V gene lookup returns CDR1 GTSNPN and CDR2 SVGIG (reference sequence). The CDR3 spans 13 residues. The chain uses TRBV30 and TRBJ2-7; 9 nucleotides line up with TRBD1. Sample: peripheral blood. The sequence derives from a man aged 50-60 years with active or convalescent COVID-19. The CDR3 coding sequence is TGTGCCTGGACTTGGGGACAGGGCTACGAGCAGTACTTC. Its translation is CAWTWGQGYEQYF. Based on the CDR3 plus reference TRBV30 and TRBJ2-7, the full variable domain is SQTIHQWPATLVQPVGSPLSLECTVEGTSNPNLYWYRQAAGRGLQLLFYSVGIGQISSEVPQNLSASRPQDRQFILSSKKLLLSDSGFYLCAWTWGQGYEQYFGPGTRLTVT.